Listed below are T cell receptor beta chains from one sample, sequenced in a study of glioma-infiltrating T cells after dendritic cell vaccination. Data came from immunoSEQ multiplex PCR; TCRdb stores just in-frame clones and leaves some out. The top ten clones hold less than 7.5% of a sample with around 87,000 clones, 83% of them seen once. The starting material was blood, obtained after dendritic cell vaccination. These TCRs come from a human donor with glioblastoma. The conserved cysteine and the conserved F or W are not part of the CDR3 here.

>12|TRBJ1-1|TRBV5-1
ASSPQTDNTEAF
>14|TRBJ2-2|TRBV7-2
ASSLDSGGAVGELF
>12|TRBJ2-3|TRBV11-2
ASSSGGLTDTQY
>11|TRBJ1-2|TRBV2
ASSVGGSLGYT
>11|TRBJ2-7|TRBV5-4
ASSLHTQNEQY
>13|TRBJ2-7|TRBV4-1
ASSHPSGGTYEQY
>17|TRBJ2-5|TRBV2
ASSGDRGLAGELQETQY
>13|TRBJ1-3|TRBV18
ASSPSAREGNTIY
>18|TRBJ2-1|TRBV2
ASNSQLGQAIQGSYNEQF
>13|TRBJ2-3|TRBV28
ASSLAGEASDTQY
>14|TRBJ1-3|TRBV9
ASSVDPQGAGNTIY
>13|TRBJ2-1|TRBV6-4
ASSDSTGGYNEQF
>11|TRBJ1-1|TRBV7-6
ASSEGRYTEAF
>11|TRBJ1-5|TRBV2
ASRDISNQPQH
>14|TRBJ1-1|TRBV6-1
ASSEEVWAPNTEAF
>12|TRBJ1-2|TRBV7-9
ASSAPGQNYGYT
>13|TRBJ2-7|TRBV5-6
ASSLWAGSRHEQY
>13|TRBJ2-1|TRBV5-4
ASSFSGTGGHEQF
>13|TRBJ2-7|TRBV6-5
ASSYGGGGHYEQY
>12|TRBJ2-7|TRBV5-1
ASSAGTGQWEQY
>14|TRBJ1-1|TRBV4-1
ASSHLINLGPPKAF
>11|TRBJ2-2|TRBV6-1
ASSDEGNGELF
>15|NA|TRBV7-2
ASSPRPIKGLSYEQY
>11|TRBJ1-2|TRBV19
ASRTGGANGYT
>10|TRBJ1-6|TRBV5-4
ASSLFGSPLH
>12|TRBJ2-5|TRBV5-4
ASSGSDRVETQY
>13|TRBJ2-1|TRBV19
ASSIQGAPYNEQF
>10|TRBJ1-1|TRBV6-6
ASSQRDTEAF
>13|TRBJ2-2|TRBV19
ASIGSRGDTGELF
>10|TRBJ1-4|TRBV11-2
ASSLVGEKLF
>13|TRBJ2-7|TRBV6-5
ASSYAGDSRIEQY
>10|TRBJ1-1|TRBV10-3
AIRQGDAEAF
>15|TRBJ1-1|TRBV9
ASSVGLDREWNTEAF
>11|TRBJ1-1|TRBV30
AWRRGTNTEAF
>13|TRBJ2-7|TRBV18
ASSPASGGINEQY
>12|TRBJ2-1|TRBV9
ASSYSSSYNEQF
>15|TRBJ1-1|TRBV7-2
ASSLGGGRGWGTEAF
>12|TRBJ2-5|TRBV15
ATSRDRVQETQY
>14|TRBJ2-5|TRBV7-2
ASSRSMDRGRETQY
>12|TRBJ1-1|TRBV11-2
ASSILRVGTEAF
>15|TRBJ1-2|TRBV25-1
ASSPTTPDSLNYGYT
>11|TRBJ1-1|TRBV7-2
ASSFSVNTEAF
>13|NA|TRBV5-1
ASSSGTSGGYEQY
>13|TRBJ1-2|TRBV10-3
AIKPPGQTNYGYT